The next 7 T cell receptor beta chains were all read from a single sample in a study of blood T cells in healthy people across ages. A second PCR, run for about 7 to 11 cycles, used a sample-barcoded 5' primer plus a J-beta primer mix. TCRdb redid the calling of the 5' RACE reads with MiXCR, one entry per CDR3 protein. The profile shows approximately 1,000,000 distinct CDR3 sequences, 45% of them singletons. Sequenced sample: blood. The receptors were gathered from a woman aged 60-70 years in good health.

The chain has TRBV5-1 and TRBJ2-4, with D tentatively TRBD2 (5 bases). The germline V gene has CDR1 SGHRS and CDR2 YFSETQ. The V and J ends lost 0 bases and 0 bases respectively, with 10 bases between them. CDR3 length: 16 amino acids. CDR3 sequence reads: CASSLAPAGAKNIQYF. The CDR3 DNA reads as TGCGCCAGCAGCTTGGCCCCGGCGGGAGCCAAAAACATTCAGTACTTC.

In its sample, this clonotype was seen a few times. The chain employs TRBV11-2 and TRBJ2-7; perhaps TRBD1 as D (5 bases). The CDR3 spans 14 residues. Germline CDR1 is SGHAT and CDR2 is FQNNGV. Trimming took 6 bases from V and 9 from J, leaving 21 bases between them. CDR3 nucleotides: TGTGCCAGCAGTTCAAACCCGACTCGTCAGGGGCAGTACTTC. Encoded protein: CASSSNPTRQGQYF.

The rearrangement uses TRBV25-1 and TRBJ2-1, with 13 bases lining up with TRBD2. V shed 3 bases and J 7 bases; nucleotides not matched to a gene: 3. Germline assignment: CDR1 MGHDK and CDR2 SYGVNS. The CDR3 is made up of 15 amino acids. CDR3 sequence reads: CASSEATSGRNEQFF. DNA for the CDR3: TGTGCCAGCAGTGAGGCGACTAGCGGGAGGAATGAGCAGTTCTTC.

The chain couples TRBV21-1 to TRBJ1-2. TRBV21-1 is shown as a pseudogene. CDR3 length: 13 residues. The CDR3 DNA reads as TGTGCCAGCACACCAGAGACTAACTATGGCTACACCTTC. It codes for CASTPETNYGYTF.

This clonotype was counted between two and nine times. The chain recombines TRBV20-1 with TRBJ2-3, with 9 bases aligning to TRBD2. CDR3 length: 14 residues. The germline V gene has CDR1 DFQATT and CDR2 SNEGSKA (reference sequence). V lost 5 bases to trimming and J lost 3 bases; unmatched junction nucleotides: 6. CDR3 residues: CSAPSGKLTDTQYF. CDR3 sequence (DNA): TGCAGTGCTCCTAGCGGGAAGCTTACAGATACGCAGTATTTT.

The chain has TRBV28 and TRBJ2-4, with D perhaps TRBD1 or TRBD2 (5 bases each). With 0 bases removed from V and 1 base from J, the gap between germline ends came to 10 bases. The CDR3 covers 16 residues. Germline loops: CDR1 MDHEN, CDR2 SYDVKM. CDR3 bases: TGTGCCAGCAGTTTATGGGGGGTGGCGGCCAAAAACATTCAGTACTTC. It codes for CASSLWGVAAKNIQYF.

The sample holds one count of this clonotype. This chain connects TRBV5-6 to TRBJ2-5; no firm D call. Per the germline V gene, CDR1 is SGHDT and CDR2 is YYEEEE. This CDR3 contains 14 residues. V lost 1 base and J 2 bases, leaving 9 bases between the germline ends. The CDR3 is CASSLRAEQETQYF. In DNA form, the CDR3 reads TGTGCCAGCAGCTTGCGAGCAGAGCAAGAGACCCAGTACTTC.